This T cell receptor (beta chain) comes out of a study of blood T cells in healthy people across ages. This clonotype was seen only a few times. A second PCR of roughly 6 to 12 cycles used a sample-barcoded 5' primer and a J-beta primer mix. All cDNA molecules were each tagged by a template-switch adaptor with 12 random nucleotides. TCRdb reprocessed the 5' RACE reads via MiXCR and lists one record per CDR3 protein. The sample includes roughly 730,000 distinct CDR3 sequences, 56% of them seen just once. The origin of this receptor is a man between 40 and 49 years old in good health. The sequenced sample was blood.

This CDR3 reads CASSPRRQTYEQYF. For the CDR3, the DNA is TGTGCCAGCAGCCCCCGAAGACAGACCTACGAGCAGTACTTC. The V and J genes are TRBV9 and TRBJ2-7, with a tentative D call TRBD1 (5 bases). The length of the CDR3 is 14 residues. Germline V gives CDR1 SGDLS, CDR2 YYNGEE. Trimming stripped 4 bases from V and 2 bases from J, with 13 bases between.